Sequencing of this TCR beta chain was carried out in a study of Ad26.COV2.S vaccination and SARS-CoV-2 variants. Study-level background: Dosing was one shot or two shots 56 days apart.

Specified treatment: around 19 received Ad26.COV2.S at low or high dose, single or two shots; about 5 received placebo; per-sample allocation not given. Following the first vaccine or placebo injection, samples were taken on day 63. Some clones are missing from TCRdb's copy, which holds only in-frame ones; the method was immunoSEQ multiplex PCR. The profile shows hundreds of thousands of clones, approximately 88% of them singletons. Germline V CDR1 and CDR2: KGHSH, LQKENI. The length of the CDR3 is 15 residues. J was trimmed by 0 bases and V by 3 bases; bases with no gene match: 3. The TCR was taken from a person between 18 and 60 years old who received the Ad26.COV2.S COVID-19 vaccine or a placebo. The rearrangement uses TRBV18 and TRBJ2-7; 9 bases fit TRBD1. The specimen comprised peripheral blood, sampled in a trial of Ad26.COV2.S vaccine versus placebo. The CDR3 DNA reads as TGTGCCAGCTCACCGGACAGGGGATCCTCCTACGAGCAGTACTTC. Its protein product is CASSPDRGSSYEQYF.